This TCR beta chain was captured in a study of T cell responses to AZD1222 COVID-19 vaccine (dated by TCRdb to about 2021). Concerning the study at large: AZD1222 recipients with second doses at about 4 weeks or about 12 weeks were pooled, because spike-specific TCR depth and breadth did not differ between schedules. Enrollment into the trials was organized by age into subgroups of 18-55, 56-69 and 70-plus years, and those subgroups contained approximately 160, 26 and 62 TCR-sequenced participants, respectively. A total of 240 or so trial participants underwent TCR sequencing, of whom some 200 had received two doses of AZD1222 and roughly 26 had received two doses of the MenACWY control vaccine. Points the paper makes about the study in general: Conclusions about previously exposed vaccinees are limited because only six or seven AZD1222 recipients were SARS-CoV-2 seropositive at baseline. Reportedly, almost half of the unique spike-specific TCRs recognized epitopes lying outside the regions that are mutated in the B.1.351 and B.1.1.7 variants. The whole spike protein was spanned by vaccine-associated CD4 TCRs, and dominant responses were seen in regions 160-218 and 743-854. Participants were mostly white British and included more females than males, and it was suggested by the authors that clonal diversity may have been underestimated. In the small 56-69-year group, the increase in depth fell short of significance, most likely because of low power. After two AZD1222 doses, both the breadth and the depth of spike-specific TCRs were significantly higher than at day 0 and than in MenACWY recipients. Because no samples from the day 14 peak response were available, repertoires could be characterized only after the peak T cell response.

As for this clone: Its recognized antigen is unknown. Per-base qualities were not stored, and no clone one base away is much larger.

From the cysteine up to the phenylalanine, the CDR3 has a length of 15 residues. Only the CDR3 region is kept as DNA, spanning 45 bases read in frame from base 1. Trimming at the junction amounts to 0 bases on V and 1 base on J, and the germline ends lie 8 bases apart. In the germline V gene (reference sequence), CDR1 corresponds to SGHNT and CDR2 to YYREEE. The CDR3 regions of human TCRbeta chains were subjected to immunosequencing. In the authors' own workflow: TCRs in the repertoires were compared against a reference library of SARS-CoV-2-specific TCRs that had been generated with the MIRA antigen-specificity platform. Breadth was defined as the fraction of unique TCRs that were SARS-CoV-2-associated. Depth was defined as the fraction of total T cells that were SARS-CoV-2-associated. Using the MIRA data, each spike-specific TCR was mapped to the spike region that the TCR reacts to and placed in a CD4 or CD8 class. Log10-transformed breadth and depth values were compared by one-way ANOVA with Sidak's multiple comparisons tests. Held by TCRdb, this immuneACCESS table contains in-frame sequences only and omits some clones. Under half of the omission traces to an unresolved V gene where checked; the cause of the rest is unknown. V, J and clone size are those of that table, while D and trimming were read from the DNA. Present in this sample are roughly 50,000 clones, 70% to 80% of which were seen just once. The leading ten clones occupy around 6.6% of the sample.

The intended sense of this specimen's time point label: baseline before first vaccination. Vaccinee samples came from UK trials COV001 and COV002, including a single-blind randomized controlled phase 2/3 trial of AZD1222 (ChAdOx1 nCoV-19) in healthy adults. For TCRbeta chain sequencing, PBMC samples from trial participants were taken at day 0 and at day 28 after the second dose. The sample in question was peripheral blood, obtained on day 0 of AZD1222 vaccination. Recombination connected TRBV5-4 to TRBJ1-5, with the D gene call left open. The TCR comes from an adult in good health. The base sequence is TGTGCCAGCAGCTTGGCCCCAGGCAGCAATCAGCCCCAGCATTTT. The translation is CASSLAPGSNQPQHF.